This section outlines one T cell receptor (beta chain) sequence together with its context. Its antigen is as yet unknown. V lost 6 bases, J lost 2 bases, and 13 bases lay in between. Germline CDR1 MNHEY, CDR2 SVGAGI. This CDR3 is built from 14 residues. Six replicates per PBMC sample, mostly from around 460 ng of genomic DNA. TCRdb's table, derived via immunoSEQ multiplex PCR, lists solely in-frame clones and lacks some. The table includes some 20,000 clones, approximately 79% detected once. The data stem from a study of neoadjuvant anti-PD-1 for oral cavity cancer. Study at large: Non-progressing patients received a fourth nivolumab dose near day 43, then surgery on days 50-56. Study-level findings and limits: Each response group had just a few patients in TCR analyses.

Cohort: HPV-negative, locally advanced oral cavity squamous cell carcinoma patients. The material sequenced was PBMCs, taken before nivolumab (anti-PD-1) treatment. The chain has TRBV6-5 and TRBJ1-2, with D possibly matching TRBD1 (6 bases). The clonotype comes from a person aged 40 to 85 with oral cavity squamous cell carcinoma. CDR3 DNA: TGTGCCAGCAGCTCCACAGGGACAAACTATGGCTACACCTTC. It encodes CASSSTGTNYGYTF.